Shown below are 27 T cell receptor beta chains from a single sample sequenced in a study of OX40 agonist ivuxolimab in advanced cancers. Generated by immunoSEQ multiplex PCR, the TCRdb table keeps only in-frame clones and is missing some. The table lists about 19,000 clones, approximately 77% of them singletons. Sequenced material: CD4+ or CD8+ T cells sorted from blood, taken in a trial of the OX40 agonist ivuxolimab. Receptors originate from an adult with an advanced solid tumor such as melanoma, head and neck, liver or kidney cancer.

The chain joins TRBV15 to TRBJ2-3; the match to TRBD2 covers 8 bases. V was clipped by 6 bases and J by 8 bases; unmatched bases: 7. CDR3 length: 13 residues. CDR1 is LNHNV and CDR2 is YYDKDF in the germline V gene (reference sequence). The chain's CDR3 is CATRLAAVGTQYF. Written as DNA, the CDR3 is TGTGCCACCAGACTAGCGGCAGTGGGTACGCAGTATTTT.

This clone has a single count. The V gene is TRBV4-1, the J gene TRBJ2-1; 7 bases line up with TRBD2. The CDR3 consists of 16 residues. With 2 bases clipped from V and 3 bases from J, the junction kept 7 bases outside the gene matches. The V gene's germline CDR1 is MGHRA and CDR2 YSYEKL. This chain's CDR3 is CASSQIASGFYNEQFF. The CDR3 bases are TGCGCCAGCAGCCAAATAGCTAGCGGATTCTACAATGAGCAGTTCTTC.

V usage is TRBV7-9 and J usage is TRBJ1-4; D call uncertain. This CDR3 contains 15 residues. Looked up from germline, CDR1 is SEHNR and CDR2 is FQNEAQ (reference sequence). With 6 bases removed from V and 3 bases from J, the gap between germline ends came to 14 bases. The CDR3 region is CASRAAAGPNEKLFF. DNA for the CDR3: TGTGCCAGCAGGGCAGCCGCCGGACCTAATGAAAAACTGTTTTTT.

The genes are TRBV19 and TRBJ1-1, with D possibly matching TRBD1 (6 bases). Germline V gene sequence: CDR1 LNHDA, CDR2 SQIVND (reference sequence). The CDR3 sequence is 17 residues long. Trimming removed 8 bases at V and 1 base at J, with 23 bases between. The CDR3 reads CASSLPPADRWNTEAFF. The DNA of the CDR3 is TGTGCCAGTTCGCTACCCCCGGCAGACAGGTGGAACACTGAAGCTTTCTTT.

The CDR3 bases are TGTGCCAGCAGCGTAGGCAGCTATGGCTACACCTTC. Amino acids: CASSVGSYGYTF. This rearrangement joins TRBV9 to TRBJ1-2; no reliable D call. CDR3 length: 12 residues. Looked up from germline, CDR1 is SGDLS and CDR2 is YYNGEE. Between the trimmed V and J ends, which lost 0 bases and 4 bases, there was a span of 4 bases.

The V call is TRBV11-3, the J call TRBJ2-5; 7 bases map to TRBD1. The assigned J gene may be wrong: the sequence end matches TRBJ2-7 better. There are 13 residues in the CDR3. The V gene's germline CDR1 is SGHNT and CDR2 YENEEA. CDR3 sequence (DNA): TGTGCCAGCAGCTCGGGGACAGACTACGAGCAGTACTTC. Residues: CASSSGTDYEQYF.

The chain carries TRBV30 and TRBJ1-3; the D gene is possibly TRBD1 (5 bases). The V gene's germline CDR1 is GTSNPN and CDR2 SVGIG (reference sequence). This CDR3 comprises 14 residues. The V and J ends lost 7 bases and 0 bases respectively, with 13 bases between them. CDR3 in amino acids: CAYGGINSGNTIYF. CDR3 DNA sequence: TGTGCCTATGGGGGGATTAACTCTGGAAACACCATATATTTT. The whole variable domain, filled in from reference TRBV30 and TRBJ1-3, reads SQTIHQWPATLVQPVGSPLSLECTVEGTSNPNLYWYRQAAGRGLQLLFYSVGIGQISSEVPQNLSASRPQDRQFILSSKKLLLSDSGFYLCAYGGINSGNTIYFGEGSWLTVV.

The sample holds many counts of this clone. V usage is TRBV7-3 and J usage is TRBJ1-5; D unclear. CDR1 is SGHTA and CDR2 is FQGTGA in the germline V gene. The CDR3 covers 15 residues. Trimming stripped 2 bases from V and 3 bases from J, with 11 bases between. The CDR3 sequence: CASSLCIRVNQPQHF. CDR3 sequence (DNA): TGTGCCAGCAGCTTATGTATTCGGGTCAATCAGCCCCAGCATTTT.

This chain joins TRBV13 and TRBJ2-1; D may be TRBD2 (5 bases). Germline assignment: CDR1 PRHDT and CDR2 FYEKMQ (reference sequence). Trimming took 10 bases from V and 7 from J, leaving 14 bases between them. The CDR3 has 12 amino acids. The CDR3, as DNA: TGTGCCACCCGGGGAGTCGGGAATGAGCAGTTCTTC. It translates to CATRGVGNEQFF.

The gene calls are TRBV7-9 and TRBJ2-7; D not certain. V lost 3 bases, J lost 1 base, and 16 bases lay in between. Germline CDR1 is SEHNR and CDR2 is FQNEAQ (reference sequence). The CDR3 has 16 amino acids. DNA of the CDR3: TGTGCCAGCAGCTTCGATATCTTTGGGCAGTCCTACGAGCAGTACTTC. Amino acids: CASSFDIFGQSYEQYF.

V and J are TRBV2 and TRBJ2-4, with D possibly being TRBD1 (5 bases). The CDR3 spans 15 residues. V lost 4 bases, J lost 0 bases, and 10 bases lay in between. Germline V gives CDR1 SNHLY, CDR2 FYNNEI. Written as DNA, the CDR3 is TGTGCCAGCAGTGCGACAGAACTAGCCAAAAACATTCAGTACTTC. It is translated as CASSATELAKNIQYF.

This sequence joins TRBV27 and TRBJ2-7; 9 bases are shared with TRBD2. V dropped 5 bases and J dropped 2; count of bases not matched to a gene: 4. The CDR3 has 14 amino acids. Germline lookup yields CDR1 MNHEY and CDR2 SMNVEV (reference sequence). DNA of the CDR3: TGTGCCAGCAGTAGACTAGCGGAGACCTACGAGCAGTACTTC. Amino acid sequence: CASSRLAETYEQYF.

The V and J genes are TRBV4-1 and TRBJ2-7, with D possibly being TRBD2 (6 bases). Germline loops: CDR1 MGHRA, CDR2 YSYEKL. The CDR3 length is 15 residues. V was clipped by 2 bases and J by 0 bases, with 11 bases between them. CDR3 in amino acids: CASSQLGGGSYEQYF. The CDR3, as DNA: TGCGCCAGCAGCCAACTTGGGGGAGGCTCCTACGAGCAGTACTTC.

This chain connects TRBV6-1 to TRBJ2-2; perhaps TRBD1 as D (8 bases). V was cut by 4 bases and J by 5 bases, with 14 bases left in between. This CDR3 contains 15 residues. Germline lookup yields CDR1 MNHNS and CDR2 SASEGT. In nucleotides, the CDR3 is TGTGCCAGCAGTGCTAACAGGGGGGGGACCGGGGAGCTGTTTTTT. This codes for CASSANRGGTGELFF.

This chain links TRBV19 with TRBJ2-2, with 9 bases matching TRBD1. The V and J ends lost 6 bases and 5 bases, in that order; junction bases with no gene match: 7. CDR3 size: 15 residues. The germline CDR1 and CDR2 sequences are LNHDA and SQIVND (reference sequence). The CDR3: CASSTGTGWTGELFF. CDR3 DNA: TGTGCCAGTAGCACCGGGACAGGGTGGACCGGGGAGCTGTTTTTT.

This chain connects TRBV7-9 to TRBJ1-4; weak D call: TRBD1 (6 bases). The V gene lost 6 bases and the J gene lost 7 bases, with 9 bases spanning the gap. Germline CDR1 SEHNR, CDR2 FQNEAQ (reference sequence). The CDR3 loop spans 12 amino acids. The chain's CDR3 is CASRQGGEKLFF. The CDR3 DNA follows: TGTGCCAGCAGACAGGGAGGTGAAAAACTGTTTTTT.

A few counts support this clone. The rearrangement joins TRBV10-2 to TRBJ1-5, with D possibly matching TRBD1 (5 bases). The CDR3 contains 15 residues. The V end was cut by 3 bases, the J end by 7 bases, with 16 bases between. Germline values: CDR1 WSHSY, CDR2 SAAADI. Here the CDR3 reads CASSDLGGGDQPQHF. The CDR3 region has the DNA TGCGCCAGCAGTGACCTCGGGGGTGGTGACCAGCCCCAGCATTTT.

The V gene is TRBV7-9, the J gene TRBJ2-5; D is uncertain. The V gene lost 3 bases and the J gene lost 7 bases, with 12 bases spanning the gap. The CDR3 sequence is 13 residues long. Per germline, CDR1 SEHNR and CDR2 FQNEAQ (reference sequence). The CDR3 coding sequence is TGTGCCAGCAGCTTTGGCGCCGGCTGGACCCAGTACTTC. It encodes CASSFGAGWTQYF.

This clone was seen just once. CDR3 nucleotide sequence: TGCGCCAGCAGCCAAGACAGGGGAGCAACTAATGAAAAACTGTTTTTT. Protein sequence: CASSQDRGATNEKLFF. The J gene is TRBJ1-4, the V gene TRBV4-3; TRBD1 is a possible D gene (6 bases). Germline V gene data show CDR1 as LGHNA and CDR2 as YSLEER. The CDR3 is 16 residues long. The V end lost 0 bases, the J end lost 0 bases, and 8 bases lay between the germline ends.

Relative to its sample, this clone is medium-sized. V and J are TRBV7-9 and TRBJ2-5; 9 nucleotides match TRBD1. The CDR3 contains 16 residues. V lost 3 bases, J lost 2 bases, and 7 bases stayed unmatched. Germline V gene lookup returns CDR1 SEHNR and CDR2 FQNEAQ (reference sequence). The CDR3 is CASSLGTGTPQETQYF. The DNA for the CDR3 is TGTGCCAGCAGCTTGGGGACAGGGACGCCACAAGAGACCCAGTACTTC.

The chain recombines TRBV4-3 with TRBJ1-6; TRBD1 aligns across 9 bases. The length of the CDR3 is 16 residues. From germline, CDR1 is LGHNA and CDR2 YSLEER. J lost 8 bases, V lost 1 base, and 6 bases had no gene match. The CDR3 DNA reads as TGCGCCAGCAGCCAAGTAGTCACAGGGGGCGATTCACCCCTCCACTTT. Translated, it gives CASSQVVTGGDSPLHF.

The chain links TRBV28 to TRBJ2-3; 9 bases map to TRBD2. The CDR3 is 15 amino acids. From germline, CDR1 is MDHEN and CDR2 SYDVKM. The junction had 5 bases not matched to a gene; V was cut back by 6 bases and J by 1 base. CDR3 loop: CASRRVAGGTDTQYF. CDR3 DNA: TGTGCCAGCAGGCGGGTAGCGGGAGGCACAGATACGCAGTATTTT.

The gene calls are TRBV7-6 and TRBJ2-3; 8 nucleotides match TRBD1. This CDR3 is built from 15 residues. Germline CDR1 and CDR2: SGHVS and FNYEAQ. J lost 1 base, V lost 5 bases, and 5 bases had no gene match. CDR3 residues: CASSPGQGRTDTQYF. DNA for the CDR3: TGTGCCAGCAGCCCCGGACAGGGTCGCACAGATACGCAGTATTTT.

The gene calls are TRBV27 and TRBJ2-4, with 8 bases that match TRBD2. Trimming at V came to 3 bases and at J to 5 bases, leaving 3 bases not matched to a gene. This CDR3 region has 14 residues. Germline V CDR1 and CDR2: MNHEY, SMNVEV (reference sequence). The CDR3 sequence: CASSFTGRENIQYF. CDR3 nucleotides: TGTGCCAGCAGTTTTACCGGGAGGGAAAACATTCAGTACTTC.

The chain carries TRBV15 and TRBJ2-7; 8 bases are a match to TRBD2. Germline trimming cut 5 bases from V and 4 bases from J; bases unmatched to any gene: 10. From germline, CDR1 is LNHNV and CDR2 YYDKDF (reference sequence). CDR3 size: 15 residues. The DNA for the CDR3 is TGTGCCACCAGCGGGGTCGGTAGCGGGAATTACGAGCAGTACTTC. It is translated as CATSGVGSGNYEQYF.

V usage is TRBV15 and J usage is TRBJ1-4; D gene unclear. CDR1 is LNHNV and CDR2 is YYDKDF in the germline V gene (reference sequence). Trimming cost V 1 base and J 8 bases, with 8 bases left between them. This CDR3 contains 13 residues. DNA for the CDR3: TGTGCCACCAGCAGAGTGGGCGGGGAAAAACTGTTTTTT. This translates into CATSRVGGEKLFF.

V is TRBV19 and J is TRBJ2-2; no definite D call. Trimming stripped 8 bases from V and 1 base from J, with 14 bases between. The CDR3 consists of 15 residues. From germline, CDR1 is LNHDA and CDR2 SQIVND (reference sequence). The CDR3 loop is CASQVPHLNTGELFF. The CDR3 DNA sequence: TGTGCCAGTCAAGTCCCCCATCTGAACACCGGGGAGCTGTTTTTT.